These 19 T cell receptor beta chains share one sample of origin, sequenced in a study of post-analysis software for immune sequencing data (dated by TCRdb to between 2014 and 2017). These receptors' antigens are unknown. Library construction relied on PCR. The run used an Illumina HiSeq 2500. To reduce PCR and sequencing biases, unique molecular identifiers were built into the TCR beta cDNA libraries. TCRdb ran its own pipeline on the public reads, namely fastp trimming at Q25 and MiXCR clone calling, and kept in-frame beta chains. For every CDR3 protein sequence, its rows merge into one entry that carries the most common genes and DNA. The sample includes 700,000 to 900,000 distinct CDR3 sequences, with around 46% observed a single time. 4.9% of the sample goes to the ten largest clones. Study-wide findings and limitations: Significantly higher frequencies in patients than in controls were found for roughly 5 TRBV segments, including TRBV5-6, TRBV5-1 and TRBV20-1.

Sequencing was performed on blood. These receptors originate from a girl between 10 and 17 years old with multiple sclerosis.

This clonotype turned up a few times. CDR3 in amino acids: CSASSRSGSGSYEQYF. The CDR3, as DNA: TGCAGTGCTAGCTCCAGGAGTGGGAGTGGGTCTTACGAGCAGTACTTC. The chain uses TRBV20-1 and TRBJ2-7; weak D call: TRBD2 (5 bases). The germline V gene has CDR1 DFQATT and CDR2 SNEGSKA (reference sequence). The CDR3 consists of 16 residues. V was trimmed by 3 bases and J by 4 bases, leaving 22 bases between them.

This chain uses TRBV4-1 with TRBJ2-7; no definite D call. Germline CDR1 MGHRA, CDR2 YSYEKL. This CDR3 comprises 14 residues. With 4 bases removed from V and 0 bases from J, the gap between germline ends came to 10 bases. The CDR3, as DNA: TGCGCCAGCAGCCTCCTCGAAAGCTCCTACGAGCAGTACTTC. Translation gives CASSLLESSYEQYF.

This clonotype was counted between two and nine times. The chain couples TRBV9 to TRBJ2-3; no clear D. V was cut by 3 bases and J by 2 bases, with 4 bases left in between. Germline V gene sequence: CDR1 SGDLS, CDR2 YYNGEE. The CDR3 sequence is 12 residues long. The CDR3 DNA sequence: TGTGCCAGCAGCGGAAACACAGATACGCAGTATTTT. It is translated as CASSGNTDTQYF.

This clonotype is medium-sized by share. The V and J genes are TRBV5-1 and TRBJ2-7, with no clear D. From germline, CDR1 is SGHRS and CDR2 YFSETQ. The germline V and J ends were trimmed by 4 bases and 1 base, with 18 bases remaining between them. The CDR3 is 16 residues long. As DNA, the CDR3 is TGCGCCAGCAGCCTCAATACAGTTCCCTCTTCCTACGAGCAGTACTTC. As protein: CASSLNTVPSSYEQYF.

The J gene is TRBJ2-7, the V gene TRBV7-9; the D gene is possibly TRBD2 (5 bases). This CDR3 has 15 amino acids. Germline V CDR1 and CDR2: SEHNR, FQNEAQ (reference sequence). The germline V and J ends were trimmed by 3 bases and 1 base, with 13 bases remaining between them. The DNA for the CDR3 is TGTGCCAGCAGCTTCTCGGACCCGGGGTCCTACGAGCAGTACTTC. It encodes CASSFSDPGSYEQYF.

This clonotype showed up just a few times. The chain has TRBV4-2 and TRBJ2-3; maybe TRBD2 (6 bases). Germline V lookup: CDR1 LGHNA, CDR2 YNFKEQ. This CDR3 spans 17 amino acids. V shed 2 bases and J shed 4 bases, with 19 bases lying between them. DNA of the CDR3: TGTGCCAGCAGCCAAACGGTAGCCCCCGGGGAGGCAGATACGCAGTATTTT. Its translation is CASSQTVAPGEADTQYF.

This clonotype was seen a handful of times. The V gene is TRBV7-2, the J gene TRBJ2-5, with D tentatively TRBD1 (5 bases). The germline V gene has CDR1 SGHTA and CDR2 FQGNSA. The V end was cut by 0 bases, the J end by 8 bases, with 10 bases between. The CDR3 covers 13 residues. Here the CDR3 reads CASSLAQQGTQYF. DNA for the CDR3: TGTGCCAGCAGCTTAGCGCAGCAGGGAACCCAGTACTTC.

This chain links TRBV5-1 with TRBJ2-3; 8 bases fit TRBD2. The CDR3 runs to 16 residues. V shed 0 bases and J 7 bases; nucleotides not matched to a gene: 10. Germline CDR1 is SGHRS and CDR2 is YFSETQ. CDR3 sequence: CASSLESSGWGNTQYF. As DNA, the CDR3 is TGCGCCAGCAGCTTGGAGTCTAGCGGGTGGGGGAATACGCAGTATTTT. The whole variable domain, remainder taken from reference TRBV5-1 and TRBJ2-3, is KAGVTQTPRYLIKTRGQQVTLSCSPISGHRSVSWYQQTPGQGLQFLFEYFSETQRNKGNFPGRFSGRQFSNSRSEMNVSTLELGDSALYLCASSLESSGWGNTQYFGPGTRLTVL.

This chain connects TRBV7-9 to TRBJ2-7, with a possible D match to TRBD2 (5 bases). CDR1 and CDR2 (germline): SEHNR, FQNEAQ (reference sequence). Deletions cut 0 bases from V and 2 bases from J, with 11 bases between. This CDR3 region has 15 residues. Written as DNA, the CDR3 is TGTGCCAGCAGCTTAGCTAGCGCTGGGGCCTACGAGCAGTACTTC. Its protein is CASSLASAGAYEQYF.

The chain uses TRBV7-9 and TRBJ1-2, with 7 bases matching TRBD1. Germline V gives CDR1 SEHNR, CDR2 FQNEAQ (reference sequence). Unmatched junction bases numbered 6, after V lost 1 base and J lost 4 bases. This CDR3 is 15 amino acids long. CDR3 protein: CASSLEGDSSYGYTF. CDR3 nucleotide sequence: TGTGCCAGCAGCTTAGAGGGGGACAGTTCCTATGGCTACACCTTC. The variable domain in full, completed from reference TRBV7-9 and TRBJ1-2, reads DTGVSQNPRHKITKRGQNVTFRCDPISEHNRLYWYRQTLGQGPEFLTYFQNEAQLEKSRLLSDRFSAERPKGSFSTLEIQRTEQGDSAMYLCASSLEGDSSYGYTFGSGTRLTVV.

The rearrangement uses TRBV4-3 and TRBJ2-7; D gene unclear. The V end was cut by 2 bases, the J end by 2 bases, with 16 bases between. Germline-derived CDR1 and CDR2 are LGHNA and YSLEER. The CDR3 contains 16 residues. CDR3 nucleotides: TGCGCCAGCAGCCAAACTATACAAGGCCCTGCCTACGAGCAGTACTTC. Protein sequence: CASSQTIQGPAYEQYF.

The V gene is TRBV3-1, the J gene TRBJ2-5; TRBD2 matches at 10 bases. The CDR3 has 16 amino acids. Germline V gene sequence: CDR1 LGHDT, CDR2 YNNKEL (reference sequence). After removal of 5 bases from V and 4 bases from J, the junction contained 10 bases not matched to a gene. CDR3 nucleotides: TGTGCCAGCAGCTTGCTCCTAGCGGGAGAGAGAGAGACCCAGTACTTC. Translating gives CASSLLLAGERETQYF.

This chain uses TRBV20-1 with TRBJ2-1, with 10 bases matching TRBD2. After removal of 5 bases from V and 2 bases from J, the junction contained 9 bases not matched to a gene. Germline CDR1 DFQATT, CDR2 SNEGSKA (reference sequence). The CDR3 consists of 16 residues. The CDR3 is CSAPSPSGRAYNEQFF. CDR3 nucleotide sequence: TGCAGTGCTCCCTCACCGAGCGGGAGGGCCTACAATGAGCAGTTCTTC.

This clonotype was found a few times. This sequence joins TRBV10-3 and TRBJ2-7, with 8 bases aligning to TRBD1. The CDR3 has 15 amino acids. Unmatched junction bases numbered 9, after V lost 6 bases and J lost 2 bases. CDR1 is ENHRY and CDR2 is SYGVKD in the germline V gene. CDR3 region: CAIRSGDRTTYEQYF. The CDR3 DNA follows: TGTGCCATCAGATCGGGGGACAGGACAACCTACGAGCAGTACTTC.

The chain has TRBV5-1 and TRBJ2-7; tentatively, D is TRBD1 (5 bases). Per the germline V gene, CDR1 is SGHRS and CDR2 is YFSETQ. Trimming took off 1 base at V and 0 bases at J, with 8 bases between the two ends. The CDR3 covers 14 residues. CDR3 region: CASSLKGPSYEQYF. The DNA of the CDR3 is TGCGCCAGCAGCTTGAAGGGGCCCTCCTACGAGCAGTACTTC.

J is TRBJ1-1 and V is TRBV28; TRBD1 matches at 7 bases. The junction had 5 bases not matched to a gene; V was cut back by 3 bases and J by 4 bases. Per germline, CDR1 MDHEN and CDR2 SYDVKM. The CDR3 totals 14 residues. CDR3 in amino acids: CASSLWDRSTEAFF. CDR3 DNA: TGTGCCAGCAGTTTGTGGGACAGAAGCACTGAAGCTTTCTTT. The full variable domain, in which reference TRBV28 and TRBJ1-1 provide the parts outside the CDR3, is DVKVTQSSRYLVKRTGEKVFLECVQDMDHENMFWYRQDPGLGLRLIYFSYDVKMKEKGDIPEGYSVSREKKERFSLILESASTNQTSMYLCASSLWDRSTEAFFGQGTRLTVV.

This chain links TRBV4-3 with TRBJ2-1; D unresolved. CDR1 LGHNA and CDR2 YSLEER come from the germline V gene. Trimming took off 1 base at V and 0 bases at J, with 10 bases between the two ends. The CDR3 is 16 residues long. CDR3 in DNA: TGCGCCAGCAGCCAAGCGTACTACCTCTCCTACAATGAGCAGTTCTTC. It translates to CASSQAYYLSYNEQFF.

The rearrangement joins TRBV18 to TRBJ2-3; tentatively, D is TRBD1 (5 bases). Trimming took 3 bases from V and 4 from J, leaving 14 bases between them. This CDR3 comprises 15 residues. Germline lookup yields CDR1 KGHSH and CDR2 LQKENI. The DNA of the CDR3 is TGTGCCAGCTCACCCCTGGGGCCCCCGGCAGATACGCAGTATTTT. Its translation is CASSPLGPPADTQYF.

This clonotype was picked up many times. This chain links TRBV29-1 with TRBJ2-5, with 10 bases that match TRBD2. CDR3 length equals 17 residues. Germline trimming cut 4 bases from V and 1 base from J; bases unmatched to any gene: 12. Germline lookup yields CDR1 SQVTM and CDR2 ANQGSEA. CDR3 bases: TGCAGCGTTGTTCCTAGCGGGAGCATCCGGGGCCAAGAGACCCAGTACTTC. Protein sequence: CSVVPSGSIRGQETQYF.